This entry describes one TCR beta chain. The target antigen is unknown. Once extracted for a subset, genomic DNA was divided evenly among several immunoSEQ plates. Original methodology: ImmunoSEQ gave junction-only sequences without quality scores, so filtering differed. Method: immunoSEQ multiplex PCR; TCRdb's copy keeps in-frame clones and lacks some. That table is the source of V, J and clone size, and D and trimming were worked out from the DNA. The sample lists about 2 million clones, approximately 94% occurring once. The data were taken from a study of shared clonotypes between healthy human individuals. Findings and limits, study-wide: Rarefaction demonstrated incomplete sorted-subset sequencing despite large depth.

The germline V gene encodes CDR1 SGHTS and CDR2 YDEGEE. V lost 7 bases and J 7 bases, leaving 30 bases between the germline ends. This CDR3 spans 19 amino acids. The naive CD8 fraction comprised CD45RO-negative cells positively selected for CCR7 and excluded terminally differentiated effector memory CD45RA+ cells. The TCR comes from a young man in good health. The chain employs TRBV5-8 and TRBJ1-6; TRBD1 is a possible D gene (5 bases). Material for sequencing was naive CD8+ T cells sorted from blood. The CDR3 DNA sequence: TGTGCCAGCGGTGGTGGTTGGATGGGGCTGGAGGTATGGAATTCACCCCTCCACTTT. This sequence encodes CASGGGWMGLEVWNSPLHF.